This entry lists 15 T cell receptor beta chains sequenced from one sample in a study of regulatory T cells in long-lasting Graves disease. Time point defined: newly diagnosed GD, antithyroid drugs for less than 3 months. PBMC-derived RNA was used for the TCR library. Investigators prepared the TCR beta libraries by applying iRepertoire HTBI primers and Arm-PCR of CDR3 regions. TCRdb recomputed calls from the multiplex PCR reads with MiXCR, one row per CDR3 protein. The sample carries about 460,000 distinct CDR3 sequences, less than 15% recorded once. In addition, the sample was reused for a study of T cells in Graves' hyperthyroidism and ophthalmopathy.

The sequencing here drew on peripheral blood mononuclear cells (PBMCs), taken at new diagnosis, from a patient treated with antithyroid drugs. The origin of the receptors is a woman aged 45-65 years with Graves disease.

With respect to this clonotype: One end of the junction is discordant with germline, which a read error may explain. The V and J genes are TRBV20-1 and TRBJ2-1; 7 nucleotides match TRBD1. Germline V gene data show CDR1 as DFQATT and CDR2 as SNEGSKA (reference sequence). The CDR3 spans 13 residues. CDR3 sequence: CSVPDRVHNAQFF. The CDR3 bases are TGCAGTGTTCCAGACAGGGTACACAATGCGCAGTTCTTC.

This clonotype appeared many times. The chain carries TRBV6-1 and TRBJ1-2, with 9 bases aligning to TRBD1. The CDR3 is 14 residues long. V trimming: 5 bases; J trimming: 4 bases; junction bases outside the gene matches: 5. Germline lookup yields CDR1 MNHNS and CDR2 SASEGT. CDR3 sequence: CASSHRGQIYGYTF. The CDR3 DNA reads as TGTGCCAGCAGTCACAGGGGGCAGATCTATGGCTACACCTTC.

This clonotype has at least ten counts. This chain uses TRBV9 with TRBJ2-7; 12 positions agree with TRBD2. J lost 0 bases, V lost 4 bases, and 2 bases had no gene match. Per the germline V gene, CDR1 is SGDLS and CDR2 is YYNGEE. The CDR3 is 15 amino acids. The CDR3 bases are TGTGCCAGCAGCCCTAGCGGGAGGGCCTCCTACGAGCAGTACTTC. Translating gives CASSPSGRASYEQYF.

This clonotype was picked up a small number of times. V is TRBV20-1 and J is TRBJ2-1; D unclear. The CDR3 contains 10 residues. Trimming removed 4 bases at V and 7 bases at J, with 5 bases between. Germline V gene lookup returns CDR1 DFQATT and CDR2 SNEGSKA (reference sequence). This CDR3 is CSATINEQFF. CDR3 sequence (DNA): TGCAGTGCTACGATAAATGAGCAGTTCTTC.

Ten or more counts support this clonotype. This chain uses TRBV3-1 with TRBJ1-2; tentatively, D is TRBD1 (5 bases). CDR3 size: 16 residues. Between the trimmed V and J ends, which lost 10 bases and 4 bases, there was a span of 25 bases. In germline, CDR1 is LGHDT, CDR2 YNNKEL (reference sequence). CDR3 DNA sequence: TGTGCCACTCAGGGATGGTCTGAGTGGCGGAGCTATGGCTACACCTTC. Its translation: CATQGWSEWRSYGYTF.

The sample holds many counts of this clonotype. The chain combines TRBV27 with TRBJ2-2; 7 bases are a match to TRBD2. With 3 bases clipped from V and 4 bases from J, the junction kept 14 bases outside the gene matches. This CDR3 spans 18 amino acids. Germline loops: CDR1 MNHEY, CDR2 SMNVEV (reference sequence). The CDR3 here is CASSLRSPLLATTGELFF. CDR3 sequence (DNA): TGTGCCAGCAGTTTGAGGTCCCCCCTACTAGCGACCACCGGGGAGCTGTTTTTT.

The chain couples TRBV7-9 to TRBJ1-3; no clear D. Per germline, CDR1 SEHNR and CDR2 FQNEAQ (reference sequence). The CDR3 runs 15 residues. The ends were cut back, 5 bases at V and 2 bases at J, with 13 bases in the middle. CDR3 bases: TGTGCCAGCAGCCGGGCCCCTTTGGCTGGAAACACCATATATTTT. Translating it yields CASSRAPLAGNTIYF.

This clonotype was counted at least ten times. The J gene is TRBJ2-3, the V gene TRBV5-1; possibly TRBD1 or TRBD2 for D (5 bases each). This CDR3 is 15 amino acids long. In germline, CDR1 is SGHRS, CDR2 YFSETQ. V lost 3 bases, J lost 6 bases, and 17 bases lay in between. CDR3 nucleotides: TGCGCCAGCAGCTCCGGGGCCCGGACGGTCGATACGCAGTATTTT. It yields the protein CASSSGARTVDTQYF.

This clonotype occurred a few times. For the CDR3, the DNA is TGTGCCAGCTCACCCCGGACAGCGAGGGGTGCAACTAATGAAAAACTGTTTTTT. Translation: CASSPRTARGATNEKLFF. The chain combines TRBV18 with TRBJ1-4; a possible D gene is TRBD1 (6 bases). This CDR3 comprises 18 residues. Germline V gives CDR1 KGHSH, CDR2 LQKENI. The V gene lost 3 bases and the J gene lost 0 bases, with 17 bases spanning the gap.

The chain links TRBV12-3 or TRBV12-4 to TRBJ1-2; D remains unclear. CDR3 size: 14 residues. Trimming took 4 bases from V and 2 from J, leaving 11 bases between them. The CDR3 DNA is TGTGCCAGCAGTTCCCTGTCGGGGAACTATGGCTACACCTTC. It encodes CASSSLSGNYGYTF.

This clonotype was observed many times. This chain links TRBV27 with TRBJ2-1, with 9 bases lining up with TRBD2. CDR3 length: 20 amino acids. The V gene's germline CDR1 is MNHEY and CDR2 SMNVEV (reference sequence). The V gene end was trimmed by 5 bases and the J gene end by 0 bases; junction bases not matched to a gene: 17. The CDR3 sequence is CASSSPITGLAVSSYNEQFF. CDR3 bases: TGTGCCAGCAGTAGCCCTATTACGGGACTAGCCGTTAGCTCCTACAATGAGCAGTTCTTC.

At least ten counts were recorded for this clonotype. V and J are TRBV7-9 and TRBJ2-3; TRBD2 matches at 7 bases. CDR1 and CDR2 from the germline V gene are SEHNR and FQNEAQ (reference sequence). The CDR3 length is 17 residues. V was pared by 4 bases and J by 2 bases, with 12 bases of the junction left unmatched. CDR3 region: CASSSGTTKLPTDTQYF. CDR3 coding DNA: TGTGCCAGCAGCTCTGGGACTACCAAGCTCCCCACAGATACGCAGTATTTT.

Only a few counts were recorded for this clonotype. This chain connects TRBV4-1 to TRBJ1-3; perhaps TRBD1 as D (6 bases). The germline CDR1 and CDR2 sequences are MGHRA and YSYEKL. CDR3 length equals 16 residues. V was shortened by 2 bases and J by 4 bases, with 15 bases between the two germline ends. DNA of the CDR3: TGCGCCAGCAGCCAAATTTCGGGACATTCGGGAAACACCATATATTTT. Amino acid sequence: CASSQISGHSGNTIYF.

This clonotype was recorded many times. The chain joins TRBV6-5 to TRBJ1-5; 8 bases map to TRBD1. Germline V lookup: CDR1 MNHEY, CDR2 SVGAGI. The CDR3 has 19 residues. V shed 3 bases and J 0 bases; nucleotides not matched to a gene: 13. DNA of the CDR3: TGTGCCAGCAGTTATCAGGGGGCCTGGGCTAGTTATAGCAATCAGCCCCAGCATTTT. Translated, it gives CASSYQGAWASYSNQPQHF.

Comment on this clonotype: A read error is possible here, since a much larger clone lies one base away. The chain links TRBV5-1 to TRBJ1-5; D not certain. CDR3 length equals 15 residues. The V gene's germline CDR1 is SGHRS and CDR2 YFSETQ. The CDR3 bases are TGCGCCAGCAGCTTGTCTCCGGGGTCCAATCGGCCCCAGCATTTT. Its protein product is CASSLSPGSNRPQHF.